The 31 T cell receptor beta chains in this list originate from one sample, sequenced in a study of blood T cells in healthy people across ages. With a J-beta primer mix and a sample-barcoded 5' primer, a second PCR ran about 7 to 11 cycles. TCRdb passed the 5' RACE reads through MiXCR, listing each CDR3 protein once. Of 1 million or so distinct CDR3 sequences listed, about 23% are singletons. These sequences were also reported in another study, on T cells of mothers and their children.

Sequences were obtained from blood. These TCRs come from a girl aged 2 to 10 in good health.

This clonotype came up a few times. The chain recombines TRBV7-6 with TRBJ2-3; maybe TRBD1 (5 bases). V was cut by 3 bases and J by 9 bases, with 13 bases left in between. Germline V gene data show CDR1 as SGHVS and CDR2 as FNYEAQ. The CDR3 is made up of 13 amino acids. CDR3 loop: CASSFPGIDTQYF. CDR3 nucleotides: TGTGCCAGCAGCTTTCCAGGGATTGACACGCAGTATTTT.

This clonotype was counted a few times. CDR3 in DNA: TGTGCCAGCAGTTTCCTTCGGGACAGGGGAGAAGCTTTCTTT. It specifies CASSFLRDRGEAFF. V usage is TRBV27 and J usage is TRBJ1-1, with TRBD1 matching over 10 bases. J was trimmed by 8 bases and V by 3 bases; bases with no gene match: 6. The germline gives CDR1 MNHEY, CDR2 SMNVEV (reference sequence). There are 14 residues in the CDR3.

The V gene is TRBV7-9, the J gene TRBJ1-1; no clear D. Trimming stripped 3 bases from V and 5 bases from J, with 7 bases between. Germline CDR1 is SEHNR and CDR2 is FQNEAQ (reference sequence). The CDR3 extends over 12 amino acids. The CDR3, as DNA: TGTGCCAGCAGCTTGGATCTTACTGAAGCTTTCTTT. Its protein is CASSLDLTEAFF.

This clonotype came up a few times. The chain has TRBV15 and TRBJ2-1; D gene uncertain. The V gene's germline CDR1 is LNHNV and CDR2 YYDKDF (reference sequence). The V end lost 1 base, the J end lost 4 bases, and 11 bases lay between the germline ends. This CDR3 has 15 residues. DNA of the CDR3: TGTGCCACCAGCAGAGTATCGGATTTTTACAATGAGCAGTTCTTC. It codes for CATSRVSDFYNEQFF.

J is TRBJ1-4 and V is TRBV2; no clear D. The germline CDR1 and CDR2 sequences are SNHLY and FYNNEI. The CDR3 loop spans 13 amino acids. CDR3 sequence reads: CATLQGLNEKLFF. Written as DNA, the CDR3 is TGTGCGACGCTCCAAGGACTGAATGAAAAACTGTTTTTT.

Details on this clonotype: A read error may produce the germline difference seen at one junction end. V usage is TRBV28 and J usage is TRBJ2-3; tentative D call: TRBD1 (6 bases). Germline V CDR1 and CDR2: MDHEN, SYDVKM. The length of the CDR3 is 15 residues. The CDR3 protein is CASSSGQGYADAQYF. In nucleotides, the CDR3 is TGTGCCAGCAGTTCTGGGCAGGGGTACGCAGATGCGCAGTATTTT. Variable domain in full (rest from reference TRBV28 and TRBJ2-3): DVKVTQSSRYLVKRTGEKVFLECVQDMDHENMFWYRQDPGLGLRLIYFSYDVKMKEKGDIPEGYSVSREKKERFSLILESASTNQTSMYLCASSSGQGYADAQYFGPGTRLTVL.

The chain is built from TRBV5-5 and TRBJ2-4; 8 positions match TRBD1. Germline loops: CDR1 SGHKS, CDR2 YYEKEE (reference sequence). The CDR3 loop spans 16 amino acids. Trimming cost V 0 bases and J 2 bases; bases outside gene matches: 4. The CDR3 DNA sequence: TGTGCCAGCAGCTTGGCAGGGGGCGCGTCCAAAAACATTCAGTACTTC. Translated: CASSLAGGASKNIQYF.

This clonotype was seen more than once but under ten times. The rearrangement links TRBV7-9 to TRBJ2-7, with D maybe TRBD2 (5 bases). The CDR3 runs 12 residues. CDR1 SEHNR and CDR2 FQNEAQ come from the germline V gene (reference sequence). The V gene lost 5 bases and the J gene lost 6 bases, with 11 bases spanning the gap. CDR3 residues: CASSAGAGEQYF. The DNA of the CDR3 is TGTGCCAGCAGCGCGGGCGCTGGCGAGCAGTACTTC.

This clonotype appeared a few times. This chain connects TRBV14 to TRBJ1-1; unclear D gene. Germline V lookup: CDR1 SGHDN, CDR2 FVKESK. The CDR3 has 12 amino acids. Trimming pared 10 bases from V and 5 bases from J, leaving 14 bases between. The CDR3 nucleotides read TGTGCCACCACCCTTACAGTAACTGAAGCTTTCTTT. Translating gives CATTLTVTEAFF.

The gene calls are TRBV12-3 or TRBV12-4 and TRBJ1-2; D call uncertain. This CDR3 has 14 amino acids. V was cut by 7 bases and J by 2 bases, with 14 bases left in between. The CDR3 region is CASTLRLGNYGYTF. The CDR3 bases are TGTGCCAGCACCCTACGCCTCGGGAACTATGGCTACACCTTC.

The V call is TRBV15, the J call TRBJ2-5; D is unclear. The CDR3 loop spans 14 amino acids. With 1 base removed from V and 0 bases from J, the gap between germline ends came to 6 bases. Germline values: CDR1 LNHNV, CDR2 YYDKDF (reference sequence). The CDR3 bases are TGTGCCACCAGCAGAGTTTCGTACCAAGAGACCCAGTACTTC. Protein product: CATSRVSYQETQYF.

This clonotype appeared a single time. The chain recombines TRBV7-9 with TRBJ2-5, with D hard to call. Between the trimmed V and J ends, which lost 1 base and 9 bases, there was a span of 12 bases. The CDR3 is made up of 13 amino acids. Germline V gene lookup returns CDR1 SEHNR and CDR2 FQNEAQ (reference sequence). The CDR3 DNA sequence: TGTGCCAGCAGCTTAGTTGACTCCGATGCCCAGTACTTC. Its translation is CASSLVDSDAQYF.

This clonotype was seen more than once but under ten times. This chain joins TRBV7-9 and TRBJ1-6; D is perhaps TRBD1 (5 bases). The CDR3 length is 16 residues. V was cut by 5 bases and J by 5 bases, with 16 bases left in between. From germline, CDR1 is SEHNR and CDR2 FQNEAQ (reference sequence). The CDR3 coding sequence is TGTGCCAGCAGCGCCACCGGGACGGTAGATAATTCACCCCTCCACTTT. It is translated as CASSATGTVDNSPLHF.

The chain couples TRBV14 to TRBJ2-3, with 9 positions matching TRBD1. This CDR3 comprises 15 residues. The V and J ends lost 5 bases and 4 bases, in that order; junction bases with no gene match: 7. Germline assignment: CDR1 SGHDN and CDR2 FVKESK. In DNA form, the CDR3 reads TGTGCCAGCAGCGCGGGGACAGGGTTCGCAGATACGCAGTATTTT. Protein sequence: CASSAGTGFADTQYF.

This rearrangement joins TRBV20-1 to TRBJ1-5; possible D gene TRBD1, 5 bases. Trimming left V 6 bases short and J 5 bases short, with 14 bases between. Germline loops: CDR1 DFQATT, CDR2 SNEGSKA (reference sequence). This CDR3 contains 13 residues. CDR3 in amino acids: CSARVGGDQPQHF. The CDR3 nucleotides read TGCAGTGCCAGGGTAGGTGGTGATCAGCCCCAGCATTTT.

This clonotype has more than one count but fewer than ten. V gene TRBV18 combines with J gene TRBJ2-1, with 8 bases lining up with TRBD1. J lost 7 bases, V lost 6 bases, and 11 bases had no gene match. The CDR3 has 15 residues. Germline V gene sequence: CDR1 KGHSH, CDR2 LQKENI. CDR3 loop: CASSRSAGGLNEQFF. CDR3 coding DNA: TGTGCCAGCTCCCGCTCCGCAGGGGGCCTAAATGAGCAGTTCTTC. Together with reference TRBV18 and TRBJ2-1, the CDR3 gives the full variable domain: NAGVMQNPRHLVRRRGQEARLRCSPMKGHSHVYWYRQLPEEGLKFMVYLQKENIIDESGMPKERFSAEFPKEGPSILRIQQVVRGDSAAYFCASSRSAGGLNEQFFGPGTRLTVL.

The J gene is TRBJ2-5, the V gene TRBV5-1; D remains unclear. This CDR3 comprises 14 residues. With 0 bases removed from V and 0 bases from J, the gap between germline ends came to 6 bases. Germline V lookup: CDR1 SGHRS, CDR2 YFSETQ. CDR3 loop: CASSLDEYQETQYF. Here the CDR3 DNA reads TGCGCCAGCAGCTTGGATGAGTACCAAGAGACCCAGTACTTC.

The chain joins TRBV11-1 to TRBJ1-2, with D tentatively TRBD1 (5 bases). This CDR3 is 16 amino acids long. The V gene's germline CDR1 is SGHAT and CDR2 FQDESV (reference sequence). Trimming took off 1 base at V and 6 bases at J, with 18 bases between the two ends. CDR3 region: CASSLVEGPAGNGYTF. The CDR3 DNA reads TGTGCCAGCAGCTTAGTAGAGGGGCCAGCGGGGAATGGCTACACCTTC.

This chain uses TRBV27 with TRBJ2-1; D tentatively reads TRBD1 or TRBD2 (6 bases each). Germline lookup yields CDR1 MNHEY and CDR2 SMNVEV (reference sequence). Trimming left V 6 bases short and J 14 bases short, with 20 bases between. The CDR3 sequence is 13 residues long. Written as DNA, the CDR3 is TGTGCCAGCAGCCCCTGGGGGGAGGAGGGGGAGTTCTTC. This gives the protein CASSPWGEEGEFF.

The chain links TRBV3-1 to TRBJ1-6; 8 nucleotides agree with TRBD1. There are 15 residues in the CDR3. The J segment lost 9 bases and the V segment lost 3 bases, leaving 7 bases of the junction unmatched. Germline CDR1 reads LGHDT; CDR2 reads YNNKEL (reference sequence). Here the CDR3 reads CASSHKTGGISPLHF. The CDR3 coding sequence is TGTGCCAGCAGCCACAAAACAGGGGGAATTTCACCCCTCCACTTT.

This sequence joins TRBV11-2 and TRBJ1-2; no clear D. The CDR3 is 13 amino acids. The V end was cut by 5 bases, the J end by 13 bases, with 20 bases between. Germline V gene sequence: CDR1 SGHAT, CDR2 FQNNGV. This CDR3 reads CASSPWRDPSITF. The CDR3 bases are TGTGCCAGCAGCCCTTGGCGCGATCCCTCAATCACCTTC. The whole variable domain, filled in from reference TRBV11-2 and TRBJ1-2, reads EAGVAQSPRYKIIEKRQSVAFWCNPISGHATLYWYQQILGQGPKLLIQFQNNGVVDDSQLPKDRFSAERLKGVDSTLKIQPAKLEDSAVYLCASSPWRDPSITFGSGTRLTVV.

V gene TRBV29-1 combines with J gene TRBJ1-1; TRBD1 might be the D (5 bases). The germline gives CDR1 SQVTM, CDR2 ANQGSEA. With 2 bases removed from V and 4 bases from J, the gap between germline ends came to 14 bases. CDR3 length: 14 amino acids. CDR3 in amino acids: CSVENPGRVTEAFF. CDR3 in DNA: TGCAGCGTTGAAAACCCAGGGAGGGTCACTGAAGCTTTCTTT. The full variable domain, in which reference TRBV29-1 and TRBJ1-1 provide the parts outside the CDR3, is SAVISQKPSRDICQRGTSLTIQCQVDSQVTMMFWYRQQPGQSLTLIATANQGSEATYESGFVIDKFPISRPNLTFSTLTVSNMSPEDSSIYLCSVENPGRVTEAFFGQGTRLTVV.

There are a few counts of this clonotype. The chain carries TRBV12-3 or TRBV12-4 and TRBJ2-5; D tentatively fits TRBD1 or TRBD2 (5 bases each). The V end was cut by 7 bases, the J end by 2 bases, with 11 bases between. This CDR3 has 13 residues. The chain's CDR3 is CASTRDGQETQYF. The CDR3 DNA sequence: TGTGCCAGCACCCGGGACGGACAAGAGACCCAGTACTTC.

This clonotype was counted a few times. The gene calls are TRBV5-6 and TRBJ2-7; unclear D gene. The DNA end is more similar to TRBJ2-1, so the J call may be wrong. CDR3 length equals 12 residues. Germline values: CDR1 SGHDT, CDR2 YYEEEE. CDR3 protein: CASSLEQYEQFF. CDR3 DNA: TGTGCCAGCAGCTTGGAACAGTACGAGCAGTTCTTC.

This clonotype ranks as medium-sized. The chain joins TRBV5-6 to TRBJ2-5; the D gene is possibly TRBD2 (5 bases). The CDR3 sequence is 15 residues long. Germline V gene data show CDR1 as SGHDT and CDR2 as YYEEEE. Trimming removed 1 base at V and 3 bases at J, with 13 bases between. DNA for the CDR3: TGTGCCAGCAGCTTGCCTTTCGCGAGGGAAGAGACCCAGTACTTC. Encoded protein: CASSLPFAREETQYF.

This clonotype was seen a handful of times. The chain is built from TRBV6-2 or TRBV6-3 and TRBJ1-2, with unresolved D. This CDR3 has 12 residues. Per germline, CDR1 MNHEY and CDR2 SVGEGT. Trimming left V 11 bases short and J 6 bases short, with 16 bases between. CDR3: CAGKREWDGYTF. DNA of the CDR3: TGTGCCGGCAAAAGGGAGTGGGATGGCTACACCTTC.

In this sample, this clonotype turned up many times. This chain uses TRBV5-1 with TRBJ2-5, with 9 bases matching TRBD2. The CDR3 spans 15 residues. Germline V gives CDR1 SGHRS, CDR2 YFSETQ. Trimming at V came to 4 bases and at J to 4 bases, leaving 8 bases not matched to a gene. The CDR3 DNA follows: TGCGCCAGCAGCCTGGGGCTAGCGGGAATAGAGACCCAGTACTTC. It encodes CASSLGLAGIETQYF.

The V and J genes are TRBV4-3 and TRBJ1-2; no definite D call. This CDR3 contains 15 residues. CDR1 is LGHNA and CDR2 is YSLEER in the germline V gene. Trimming took 0 bases from V and 5 from J, leaving 13 bases between them. In nucleotides, the CDR3 is TGCGCCAGCAGCCAAGAGCTTCGGAGTATATATGGCTACACCTTC. Its translation: CASSQELRSIYGYTF.

The rearrangement links TRBV19 to TRBJ2-3; D may be TRBD2 (5 bases). Germline CDR1 is LNHDA and CDR2 is SQIVND (reference sequence). Trimming pared 3 bases from V and 9 bases from J, leaving 16 bases between. CDR3 length equals 14 residues. The CDR3: CASSIQEDFYTQYF. The CDR3 region has the DNA TGTGCCAGTAGTATCCAAGAGGACTTCTACACGCAGTATTTT.

The chain has TRBV2 and TRBJ2-7, with TRBD2 matching 10 bases. The J segment lost 0 bases and the V segment lost 1 base, leaving 3 bases of the junction unmatched. Germline V CDR1 and CDR2: SNHLY, FYNNEI. CDR3 length equals 16 residues. The CDR3, as DNA: TGTGCCAGCAGTGAAGTAGCGGGGGGATACTCCTACGAGCAGTACTTC. This sequence encodes CASSEVAGGYSYEQYF.

The chain couples TRBV11-3 to TRBJ2-1; 8 nucleotides line up with TRBD1. The CDR3 covers 14 residues. Germline lookup yields CDR1 SGHNT and CDR2 YENEEA. J gave up 4 bases and V 3 bases, and 2 bases lay outside the gene matches. CDR3 loop: CASSFRQGYNEQFF. The CDR3 nucleotides are TGTGCCAGCAGCTTCAGACAGGGGTACAATGAGCAGTTCTTC.